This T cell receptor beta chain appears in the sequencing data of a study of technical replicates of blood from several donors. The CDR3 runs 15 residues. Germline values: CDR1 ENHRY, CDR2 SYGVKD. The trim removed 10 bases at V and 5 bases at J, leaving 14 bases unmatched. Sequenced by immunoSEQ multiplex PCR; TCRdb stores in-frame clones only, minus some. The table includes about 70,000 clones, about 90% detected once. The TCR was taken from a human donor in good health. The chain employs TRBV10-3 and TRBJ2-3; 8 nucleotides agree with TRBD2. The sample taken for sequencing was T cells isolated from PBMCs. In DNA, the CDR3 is TGTGCCACCATCGTTCAGGGACTAGAAAGAGATACGCAGTATTTT. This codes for CATIVQGLERDTQYF.